This T cell receptor beta chain was identified in a study of Graves' ophthalmopathy and Graves' hyperthyroidism. Study as a whole: Peripheral blood was gathered at first diagnosis, ahead of any treatment whatsoever.

In this sample, this clonotype turned up many times. The target antigen is unknown. Germline V gives CDR1 SGHDT, CDR2 YYEEEE. The CDR3 sequence is 17 residues long. Trimming took 6 bases from V and 0 from J, leaving 16 bases between them. General observations from the study: Most clonotypes expanded in thyroid above 0.001 frequency were present in blood too. For predicting ophthalmopathy progression, the model had almost 71% sensitivity and 72.22% specificity.

TCR beta CDR3 amplification used RNA transcripts. Amplification began with first-round RT-PCR using HTBI primers, then second-round multiplex PCR was performed. TCRdb recomputed calls from the multiplex PCR reads with MiXCR, one row per CDR3 protein. Here the sample spans about 410,000 distinct CDR3 sequences, around 16% being singletons. The authors used Ficoll-Paque density gradient centrifugation to separate PBMCs. The input was 7.5 to 10 ml of fresh peripheral blood. The receptor was isolated from a woman aged 18-30 years with Graves' ophthalmopathy. Input material: peripheral blood. The chain joins TRBV5-6 to TRBJ1-6; D gene unclear. CDR3 loop: CASTNPSESSYNSPLHF. CDR3 DNA: TGTGCCAGCACCAACCCCAGCGAGAGCTCCTATAATTCACCCCTCCACTTT.